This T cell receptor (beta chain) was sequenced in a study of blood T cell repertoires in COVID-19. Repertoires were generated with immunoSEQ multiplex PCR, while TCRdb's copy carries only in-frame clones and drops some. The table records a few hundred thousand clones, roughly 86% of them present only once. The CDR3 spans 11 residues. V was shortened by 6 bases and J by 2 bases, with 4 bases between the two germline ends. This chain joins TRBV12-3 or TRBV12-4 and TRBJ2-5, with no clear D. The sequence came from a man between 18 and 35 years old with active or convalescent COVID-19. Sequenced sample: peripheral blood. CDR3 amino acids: CASRSQETQYF. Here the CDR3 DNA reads TGTGCCAGCAGGTCACAAGAGACCCAGTACTTC.